Shown below are 8 T cell receptor beta chains from a single sample sequenced in a study of blood T cell repertoires in COVID-19 (dated by TCRdb to about 2020). Libraries were made using the immunoSEQ multiplex PCR assay. TCRdb limited this immuneACCESS table to in-frame rearrangements with V and J called. A share of clones is missing; checked studies link under half to unresolved V genes, and the rest is unexplained. The sample yields fewer than 250,000 clones; around 84% were counted once. The top ten hold about 0.93% of the sample. What was sequenced was peripheral blood. The receptors originated from a man aged 35 to 55 with acute or convalescent COVID-19.

The chain uses TRBV12-3 or TRBV12-4 and TRBJ1-2; 7 bases line up with TRBD1. V lost 6 bases to trimming and J lost 4 bases; unmatched junction nucleotides: 5. The CDR3 is made up of 13 amino acids. The CDR3 loop reads CASSPWTGYGYTF. CDR3 DNA sequence: TGTGCCAGCAGCCCCTGGACAGGCTATGGCTACACCTTC.

The chain carries TRBV24-1 and TRBJ2-5, with a weak D call TRBD1 (5 bases). The CDR3 covers 15 residues. The germline V and J ends were trimmed by 4 bases and 0 bases, with 11 bases remaining between them. Per germline, CDR1 KGHDR and CDR2 SFDVKD. CDR3 amino acids: CATSDHDRHQETQYF. CDR3 bases: TGTGCCACCAGTGACCACGACAGACACCAAGAGACCCAGTACTTC.

The chain carries TRBV6-5 and TRBJ2-3; a weak D match, TRBD2 (6 bases). CDR1 is MNHEY and CDR2 is SVGAGI in the germline V gene. The CDR3 sequence is 12 residues long. Trimming cost V 6 bases and J 6 bases, with 10 bases left between them. Here the CDR3 reads CASRYRGDTQYF. The CDR3 bases are TGTGCCAGCAGATACCGGGGGGATACGCAGTATTTT.

The rearrangement links TRBV14 to TRBJ1-2, with D perhaps matching TRBD1 (5 bases). The ends were cut back, 4 bases at V and 3 bases at J, with 9 bases in the middle. The CDR3 runs to 13 residues. The germline CDR1 and CDR2 sequences are SGHDN and FVKESK. The CDR3 DNA follows: TGTGCCAGCAGCCCGCGGGGCTACTATGGCTACACCTTC. Translating gives CASSPRGYYGYTF. The whole variable domain, remainder taken from reference TRBV14 and TRBJ1-2, is EAGVTQFPSHSVIEKGQTVTLRCDPISGHDNLYWYRRVMGKEIKFLLHFVKESKQDESGMPNNRFLAERTGGTYSTLKVQPAELEDSGVYFCASSPRGYYGYTFGSGTRLTVV.

The V and J genes are TRBV6-5 and TRBJ1-2; TRBD1 might be the D (5 bases). Trimming pared 6 bases from V and 0 bases from J, leaving 8 bases between. Germline V gene data show CDR1 as MNHEY and CDR2 as SVGAGI. The CDR3 sequence is 13 residues long. Here the CDR3 reads CASSRQTNYGYTF. CDR3 in DNA: TGTGCCAGCAGCCGACAGACTAACTATGGCTACACCTTC.

This chain connects TRBV28 to TRBJ1-2, with TRBD1 as a possible D gene (6 bases). V was clipped by 8 bases and J by 0 bases, with 10 bases between them. The germline V gene has CDR1 MDHEN and CDR2 SYDVKM. CDR3 size: 13 residues. The DNA for the CDR3 is TGTGCCAGCCTACAGGGAGCTAACTATGGCTACACCTTC. Protein sequence: CASLQGANYGYTF.

The rearrangement joins TRBV28 to TRBJ1-2; unclear D gene. V lost 3 bases and J 6 bases, leaving 11 bases between the germline ends. The V gene's germline CDR1 is MDHEN and CDR2 SYDVKM. The CDR3 runs to 13 residues. CDR3 in amino acids: CASSFRGWDGYTF. The CDR3 DNA reads as TGTGCCAGCAGTTTTCGGGGTTGGGATGGCTACACCTTC.

The chain uses TRBV7-9 and TRBJ2-5; no clear D gene. CDR1 is SEHNR and CDR2 is FQNEAQ in the germline V gene (reference sequence). The CDR3 totals 13 residues. V lost 5 bases, J lost 0 bases, and 7 bases lay in between. CDR3 loop: CASSPPDQETQYF. CDR3 nucleotides: TGTGCCAGCAGCCCCCCCGACCAAGAGACCCAGTACTTC.